These 16 T cell receptor beta chains were sequenced from one sample in a study of blood T cells in healthy people across ages. Through a sample-barcoded 5' primer and a J-beta primer mix, a second PCR was run for about 6 to 11 cycles. TCRdb re-called the 5' RACE reads through MiXCR, storing one row per CDR3 protein. The sample contains 600,000 to 800,000 distinct CDR3 sequences, under 65% of which appear only once. The sequenced sample was blood. The receptor set was obtained from a woman older than 75 in good health.

This clonotype was found a few times. The chain employs TRBV4-1 and TRBJ2-3; D is possibly TRBD1 (7 bases). Per germline, CDR1 MGHRA and CDR2 YSYEKL. The CDR3 has 16 amino acids. The V end was cut by 3 bases, the J end by 1 base, with 14 bases between. As DNA, the CDR3 is TGCGCCAGCAGCCAGCTGGACAGGAGGGGCACAGATACGCAGTATTTT. This codes for CASSQLDRRGTDTQYF.

This clonotype showed up just a few times. J is TRBJ2-2 and V is TRBV6-6; 7 positions match TRBD1. Germline V gives CDR1 MNHNY, CDR2 SVGAGI (reference sequence). This CDR3 spans 13 amino acids. J gave up 6 bases and V 6 bases, and 4 bases lay outside the gene matches. The CDR3: CASRVTGAGELFF. The DNA for the CDR3 is TGTGCCAGCAGAGTAACAGGGGCCGGGGAGCTGTTTTTT.

The rearrangement uses TRBV7-2 and TRBJ1-6, with D tentatively TRBD1 (6 bases). Germline V lookup: CDR1 SGHTA, CDR2 FQGNSA. The CDR3 totals 16 residues. Trimming stripped 0 bases from V and 9 bases from J, with 15 bases between. Here the CDR3 DNA reads TGTGCCAGCAGCTTAGCGGCAGGGGTAGTTCGTTCACCCCTCCACTTT. It translates to CASSLAAGVVRSPLHF.

Worth noting for this clonotype: This may come from a read error, since a much larger clone is one base off. The chain recombines TRBV3-1 with TRBJ2-7, with D perhaps matching TRBD1 (6 bases). From germline, CDR1 is LGHDT and CDR2 YNNKEL (reference sequence). V was cut by 0 bases and J by 0 bases, with 9 bases left in between. The CDR3 loop spans 15 amino acids. The CDR3 DNA is TGTGCCAGCAGCCAAGATGCAGGGGCCTCCTACGAGCAGTACTTC. It encodes CASSQDAGASYEQYF.

The sample holds one count of this clonotype. A junction boundary mismatches the germline segment, possibly from a read error. CDR3 amino acids: CASSEGQGAFGEPFF. CDR3 DNA sequence: TGTGCCAGCAGTGAGGGACAGGGGGCTTTCGGGGAGCCGTTTTTT. The chain combines TRBV9 with TRBJ2-2; 12 positions agree with TRBD1. Germline V gene data show CDR1 as SGDLS and CDR2 as YYNGEE. CDR3 length equals 15 residues.

This clonotype was counted a few times. The chain joins TRBV19 to TRBJ2-1; no reliable D call. The length of the CDR3 is 10 residues. Germline V lookup: CDR1 LNHDA, CDR2 SQIVND (reference sequence). Trimming cost V 10 bases and J 7 bases, with 8 bases left between them. The CDR3 DNA reads TGTGCCACGAGTCAAAATGAGCAGTTCTTC. Residues: CATSQNEQFF. The whole variable domain, filled in from reference TRBV19 and TRBJ2-1, reads DGGITQSPKYLFRKEGQNVTLSCEQNLNHDAMYWYRQDPGQGLRLIYYSQIVNDFQKGDIAEGYSVSREKKESFPLTVTSAQKNPTAFYLCATSQNEQFFGPGTRLTVL.

This clonotype appeared a few times. The chain couples TRBV27 to TRBJ2-2; D unresolved. CDR3 size: 13 residues. In germline, CDR1 is MNHEY, CDR2 SMNVEV (reference sequence). The V end was cut by 6 bases, the J end by 0 bases, with 5 bases between. The DNA for the CDR3 is TGTGCCAGCAGGCAGCCGAACACCGGGGAGCTGTTTTTT. This gives the protein CASRQPNTGELFF.

The V and J genes are TRBV7-9 and TRBJ2-3; the D gene could be TRBD1 or TRBD2 (5 bases each). The ends were cut back, 5 bases at V and 3 bases at J, with 9 bases in the middle. CDR3 size: 13 residues. Looked up from germline, CDR1 is SEHNR and CDR2 is FQNEAQ (reference sequence). The CDR3 loop reads CASSRDQTDTQYF. As DNA, the CDR3 is TGTGCCAGCAGCCGGGACCAGACAGATACGCAGTATTTT.

In its sample, this clonotype was seen a few times. The chain is built from TRBV20-1 and TRBJ2-4; 7 nucleotides agree with TRBD1. The J call could be wrong; TRBJ2-7 is a better fit for the DNA end. The CDR3 has 14 residues. CDR1 is DFQATT and CDR2 is SNEGSKA in the germline V gene (reference sequence). CDR3 in amino acids: CSAKTPGQPYEQYF. CDR3 DNA sequence: TGCAGTGCCAAGACTCCGGGACAGCCTTACGAGCAGTACTTC.

This rearrangement joins TRBV15 to TRBJ2-1; TRBD2 is a possible D gene (6 bases). The CDR3 extends over 13 amino acids. V lost 5 bases and J lost 7, with 12 bases in between. Germline V CDR1 and CDR2: LNHNV, YYDKDF (reference sequence). The CDR3 DNA is TGTGCCACCAGCTGGACCCGGGGGAATGAGCAGTTCTTC. Its translation is CATSWTRGNEQFF.

V is TRBV2 and J is TRBJ2-3, with TRBD2 as a possible D gene (6 bases). The CDR3 sequence is 15 residues long. The germline V gene has CDR1 SNHLY and CDR2 FYNNEI. V was cut by 4 bases and J by 8 bases, with 19 bases left in between. The chain's CDR3 is CASSGRASASGTQYF. In DNA, the CDR3 is TGTGCCAGCAGTGGGCGGGCTAGCGCGAGCGGTACGCAGTATTTT.

This clonotype was observed a single time. The chain couples TRBV3-1 to TRBJ2-4; 7 bases fit TRBD2. Trimming removed 0 bases from V and 1 base from J; junction bases left unmatched: 6. The CDR3 sequence is 17 residues long. Germline V CDR1 and CDR2: LGHDT, YNNKEL (reference sequence). The CDR3, as DNA: TGTGCCAGCAGCCAAGATGTTAGCGGGTCGGCCAAAAACATTCAGTACTTC. Amino acid sequence: CASSQDVSGSAKNIQYF.

This clonotype showed up just once. Given a much more abundant clone one base away, this may be a read error. The rearrangement uses TRBV25-1 and TRBJ2-1; 7 bases agree with TRBD1. Germline CDR1 and CDR2: MGHDK and SYGVNS. CDR3 size: 16 residues. The CDR3 loop is CACSEYGDSKRNEQFF. CDR3 in DNA: TGTGCCTGCAGTGAATATGGGGACAGTAAAAGGAATGAGCAGTTCTTC.

The rearrangement uses TRBV20-1 and TRBJ2-5, with 7 bases fitting TRBD2. The CDR3 length is 13 residues. From germline, CDR1 is DFQATT and CDR2 SNEGSKA (reference sequence). DNA for the CDR3: TGCAGAGGATCTAGCGGAGCACAAGAGACCCAGTACTTC. It yields the protein CRGSSGAQETQYF.

The chain recombines TRBV7-9 with TRBJ2-1; D gene unclear. Germline CDR1 reads SEHNR; CDR2 reads FQNEAQ (reference sequence). The V end was cut by 5 bases, the J end by 10 bases, with 12 bases between. CDR3 size: 12 residues. The CDR3 DNA reads TGTGCCAGCAGCCCCAGCCGTGGGGAGCAGTTCTTC. As protein: CASSPSRGEQFF.

This clonotype was picked up one time. A much larger clone differs from this one at a single base, so this may be a read error. CDR3 DNA: TGTGCCAGCAGTTTTTCCGGGACAAGCTACAATGAGCAGTACTTC. Encoded protein: CASSFSGTSYNEQYF. V gene TRBV12-3 or TRBV12-4 combines with J gene TRBJ2-1; tentatively, D is TRBD1 (6 bases). Gene TRBJ2-7 matches the end of the DNA better, so the J call may be wrong. This CDR3 is 15 amino acids long.